Following are 5 T cell receptor beta chains from one sample sequenced in a study of early T cells in non-severe SARS-CoV-2 infection. TCRdb used MiXCR to reprocess the 5' RACE reads, holding one entry per CDR3 protein. The sample records about 49,000 distinct CDR3 sequences, around 6.5% being singletons. The material was whole blood, obtained at baseline. These receptors originate from an adult who was a healthcare worker with PCR-confirmed SARS-CoV-2 infection or an uninfected control (not recorded which).

Many counts were recorded for this clonotype. The chain has TRBV7-8 and TRBJ2-2; D is uncertain. The CDR3 loop spans 17 amino acids. CDR1 and CDR2 from the germline V gene are SGHVS and FQNEAQ. V was cut by 2 bases and J by 1 base, with 14 bases left in between. CDR3 residues: CASSLPPLLENTGELFF. CDR3 DNA sequence: TGTGCCAGCAGCTTACCGCCCCTACTCGAGAACACCGGGGAGCTGTTTTTT.

J is TRBJ2-1 and V is TRBV6-6, with D hard to call. The CDR3 length is 14 residues. The V end lost 6 bases, the J end lost 0 bases, and 9 bases lay between the germline ends. CDR1 MNHNY and CDR2 SVGAGI come from the germline V gene (reference sequence). The CDR3 loop is CASSGGRSYNEQFF. In DNA form, the CDR3 reads TGTGCCAGCAGCGGCGGCCGCTCCTACAATGAGCAGTTCTTC.

This clonotype has a handful of counts. The chain combines TRBV11-2 with TRBJ2-1; weak D call: TRBD2 (7 bases). Deletions cut 3 bases from V and 8 bases from J, with 8 bases between. Germline CDR1 and CDR2: SGHAT and FQNNGV. This CDR3 has 12 residues. The DNA of the CDR3 is TGTGCCAGCAGCTTGGGGGGGCATGAGCAGTTCTTC. It encodes CASSLGGHEQFF.

This clonotype has just a few counts. The chain carries TRBV6-2 or TRBV6-3 and TRBJ2-7; D ambiguous. This CDR3 has 12 amino acids. Germline CDR1 MNHEY, CDR2 SVGEGT. The germline V and J ends were trimmed by 6 bases and 2 bases, with 8 bases remaining between them. CDR3: CASSRAAYEQYF. Written as DNA, the CDR3 is TGTGCCAGCAGCCGCGCGGCCTACGAGCAGTACTTC.

This clonotype was detected only a few times. A read error may be the cause here, since a much bigger clone is one base away. J is TRBJ2-7 and V is TRBV7-2, with D perhaps TRBD2 (6 bases). Per the germline V gene, CDR1 is SGHTA and CDR2 is FQGNSA. The CDR3 sequence is 16 residues long. Trimming removed 5 bases at V and 4 bases at J, with 21 bases between. CDR3 region: CASSLTGAEGRYEQYF. DNA of the CDR3: TGTGCCAGCAGCCTAACCGGGGCGGAGGGCCGATACGAGCAGTACTTC.